This T cell receptor (beta chain) was recorded in a study of early T cells in non-severe SARS-CoV-2 infection (dated by TCRdb to about 2021). Background for the entire study: TCR sequencing used bulk RNA from unsorted whole blood, so alpha and beta chains could not be paired. Summary of the overall study and its limitations: VDJdb matching was skewed toward anti-spike CD8 responses and likely underestimated virus-specific expansions by missing private and CD4 specificities.

The study was a case-control design nested within a healthcare worker cohort in London, UK, with weekly nasopharyngeal swab PCR tests and blood sampling. Healthcare workers were enrolled in the week of the UK lockdown, from 23 to 31 March 2020, and were followed every week for up to roughly 15 weeks. This clonotype was detected only a few times. What antigen it recognizes has not been identified. Base qualities are not provided; no much larger clone lies one nucleotide away. Library method: 5' RACE. TCRdb names NextSeq 500 as the instrument used. To correct for sequencing error and PCR bias, the TCR library protocol tagged individual cDNA molecules with unique molecular identifiers. Both TCR alpha and beta chains were sequenced, and tight co-correlation was observed between alpha and beta sequence abundances in each sample. The original methods were these. Decombinator V4 was used to annotate TCR sequences for V gene, J gene and CDR3. Expanded TCRs were defined as changing significantly between any two time points under a Poisson model with p below 0.0001. TCR abundances were normalised to the total number of TCRs sequenced per sample and expressed as counts per million. VDJdb, accessed on 1 November 2021, was searched for TCRs annotated for CMV, EBV and SARS-CoV-2, and TCRs annotated for more than one antigen were excluded. TCRdb cleaned the public reads at Q25 with fastp, built clones with MiXCR and kept in-frame beta chains. Duplicate CDR3 protein sequences are folded into a single record with the most common DNA and genes. These V and J calls derive from TCRdb rather than the authors' analysis. The sample table holds about 71,000 distinct CDR3 sequences, of which approximately 14% were seen once. The top ten constitute roughly 13% of the sample.

Sequencing was performed on whole blood. The source of this sequence is an adult who was a healthcare worker with PCR-confirmed SARS-CoV-2 infection or an uninfected control (not recorded which).

The nucleotides read TGTGCCAGCAGCTTCGGGACTAGCAGAGACACCGGGGAGCTGTTTTTT. Translated, this is CASSFGTSRDTGELFF. Rearrangement joined TRBV5-6 to TRBJ2-2; 9 bases in the middle match TRBD2. The germline V gene provides CDR1 SGHDT and CDR2 YYEEEE. Germline trimming amounts to 2 bases on V and 3 bases on J, with 5 as the count of junction bases outside the gene matches. From the cysteine up to the phenylalanine, the CDR3 has a length of 16 residues. The retained sequence is limited to the CDR3, 48 bases, with the frame set at the first base.